This T cell receptor beta chain appears in the sequencing data of a study of blood T cell repertoires in COVID-19. Study-wide background: Some COVID-19 samples were acute and others convalescent; all came from the United States, Italy and Spain. The cDNA or gDNA used as material had been derived from T cells, B-cell-depleted T cells, or PBMCs.

Original data processing: By means of reference gene primer amplification, nucleated cell counts were estimated. Some clones are missing from TCRdb's copy, which holds only in-frame ones; the method was immunoSEQ multiplex PCR. V, J and clone size are those of that table, while D and trimming were read from the DNA. The table records some 70,000 clones, about 86% of them present only once. CDR1 and CDR2 from the germline V gene are LNHDA and SQIVND (reference sequence). This CDR3 has 14 amino acids. The germline V and J ends were trimmed by 10 bases and 7 bases, with 19 bases remaining between them. Sequencing used peripheral blood. The chain employs TRBV19 and TRBJ1-4; D is uncertain. This sequence was found in a man aged 45 to 65 with active COVID-19. The CDR3: CATFGVSAGEKLFF. The CDR3 DNA is TGTGCCACCTTCGGGGTGTCCGCAGGTGAAAAACTGTTTTTT.